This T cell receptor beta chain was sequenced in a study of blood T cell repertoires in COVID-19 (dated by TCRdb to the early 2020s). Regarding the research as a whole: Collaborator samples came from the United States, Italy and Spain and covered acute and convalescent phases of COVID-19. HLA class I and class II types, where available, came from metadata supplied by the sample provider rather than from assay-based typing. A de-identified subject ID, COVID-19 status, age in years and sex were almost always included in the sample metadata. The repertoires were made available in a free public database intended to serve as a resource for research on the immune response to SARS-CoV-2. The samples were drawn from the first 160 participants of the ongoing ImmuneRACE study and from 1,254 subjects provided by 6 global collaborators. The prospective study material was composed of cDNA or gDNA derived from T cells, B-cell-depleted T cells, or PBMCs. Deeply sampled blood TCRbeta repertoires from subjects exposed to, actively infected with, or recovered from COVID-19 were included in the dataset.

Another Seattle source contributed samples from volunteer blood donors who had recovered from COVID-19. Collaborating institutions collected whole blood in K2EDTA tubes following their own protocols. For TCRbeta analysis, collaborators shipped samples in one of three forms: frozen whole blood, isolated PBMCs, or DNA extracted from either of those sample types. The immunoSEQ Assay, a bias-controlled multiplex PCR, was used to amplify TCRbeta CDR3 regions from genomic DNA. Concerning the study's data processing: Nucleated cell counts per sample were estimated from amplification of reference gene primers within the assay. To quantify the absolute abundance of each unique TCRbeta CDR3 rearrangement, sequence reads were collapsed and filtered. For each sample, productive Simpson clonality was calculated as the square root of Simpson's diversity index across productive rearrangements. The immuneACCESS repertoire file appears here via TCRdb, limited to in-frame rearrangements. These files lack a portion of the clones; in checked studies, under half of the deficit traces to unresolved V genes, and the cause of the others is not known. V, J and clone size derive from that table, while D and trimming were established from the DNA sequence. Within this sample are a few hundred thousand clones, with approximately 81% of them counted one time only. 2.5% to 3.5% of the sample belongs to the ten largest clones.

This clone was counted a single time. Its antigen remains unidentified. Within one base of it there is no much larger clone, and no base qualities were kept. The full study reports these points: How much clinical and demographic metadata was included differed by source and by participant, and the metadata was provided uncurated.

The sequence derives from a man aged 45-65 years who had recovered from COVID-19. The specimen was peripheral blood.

CDR3 protein: CASKGGEPRNIQYF. DNA sequence: TGTGCCAGTAAGGGCGGGGAGCCAAGAAACATTCAGTACTTC. Recombination joined TRBV28 with TRBJ2-4; matching of 6 bases hints at TRBD2 as the D gene. The germline V gene provides CDR1 MDHEN and CDR2 SYDVKM. V is shortened by 9 bases, J by 6 bases, and the region joining them spans 18 bases. Inclusive of the bounding cysteine and phenylalanine, the CDR3 is 14 residues long. Here the CDR3 DNA is all that survives: 42 bases in frame from base 1. With all but the CDR3 taken from the reference TRBV28 and TRBJ2-4 genes, the full variable domain is: DVKVTQSSRYLVKRTGEKVFLECVQDMDHENMFWYRQDPGLGLRLIYFSYDVKMKEKGDIPEGYSVSREKKERFSLILESASTNQTSMYLCASKGGEPRNIQYFGAGTRLSVL.